This TCR beta chain was retrieved from a study of blood T cell repertoires in COVID-19. Study summary: Samples of COVID-19 (acute and convalescent) were obtained from the United States, Italy and Spain. Sample material is recorded as cDNA or gDNA derived from T cells, B-cell-depleted T cells, or PBMCs.

The CDR3 is 14 amino acids. V was cut by 0 bases and J by 3 bases, with 8 bases left in between. The germline gives CDR1 WNHNN, CDR2 SYGVQD (reference sequence). This clone came up once. Sequenced by immunoSEQ multiplex PCR; TCRdb stores in-frame clones only, minus some. The sample has some 200,000 clones, approximately 83% seen once; the top ten hold about 3%. The chain links TRBV10-1 to TRBJ2-5; tentatively, D is TRBD2 (6 bases). The sequenced sample was peripheral blood. The clonotype comes from a woman aged 25 to 39 who had recovered from COVID-19. CDR3 region: CASSESGGEETQYF. The CDR3 DNA reads as TGCGCCAGCAGTGAGTCGGGGGGAGAAGAGACCCAGTACTTC.